This entry lists 26 T cell receptor beta chains sequenced from one sample in a study of shared clonotypes between healthy human individuals. Clones were read by immunoSEQ multiplex PCR, and TCRdb kept only the in-frame ones, dropping some. The data hold roughly 2.4 million clones, with under 97% observed a single time. Specimen: naive CD4+ T cells sorted from blood. As for subset: CD45RA+ positively selected. The receptor source for this set is a man younger than 30 in good health.

The chain employs TRBV6-5 and TRBJ1-1, with TRBD1 as a possible D gene (5 bases). Trimming cost V 2 bases and J 3 bases, with 13 bases left between them. CDR3 length: 15 amino acids. The germline CDR1 and CDR2 sequences are MNHEY and SVGAGI. The CDR3 DNA reads as TGTGCCAGCAGTTACGGGTTAATGGGGGACACTGAAGCTTTCTTT. It yields the protein CASSYGLMGDTEAFF.

The chain uses TRBV14 and TRBJ2-1; the match to TRBD2 covers 11 bases. CDR1 is SGHDN and CDR2 is FVKESK in the germline V gene. V was pared by 2 bases and J by 2 bases, with 2 bases of the junction left unmatched. The CDR3 sequence is 16 residues long. The CDR3 sequence: CASSQLAGGTYNEQFF. In DNA, the CDR3 is TGTGCCAGCAGCCAACTAGCGGGGGGCACCTACAATGAGCAGTTCTTC.

The genes are TRBV18 and TRBJ2-3; 9 bases map to TRBD2. The CDR3 runs to 16 residues. The J segment lost 6 bases and the V segment lost 3 bases, leaving 10 bases of the junction unmatched. Germline values: CDR1 KGHSH, CDR2 LQKENI. CDR3 DNA sequence: TGTGCCAGCTCACCGGGAATAGCGGGGGCTGGGGATACGCAGTATTTT. Protein: CASSPGIAGAGDTQYF.

The chain is built from TRBV9 and TRBJ2-1; D unclear. The ends were cut back, 0 bases at V and 3 bases at J, with 7 bases in the middle. The CDR3 runs to 14 residues. Germline CDR1 is SGDLS and CDR2 is YYNGEE. CDR3 sequence: CASSVAVSYNEQFF. The CDR3 coding sequence is TGTGCCAGCAGCGTAGCAGTCAGCTACAATGAGCAGTTCTTC.

V gene TRBV27 combines with J gene TRBJ1-6; D is unresolved. The CDR3 extends over 17 amino acids. Trimming shortened V by 2 bases and J by 0 bases, and 11 bases separated the two germline ends. From germline, CDR1 is MNHEY and CDR2 SMNVEV (reference sequence). This chain's CDR3 is CASSLPWVSSYNSPLHF. The CDR3 DNA is TGTGCCAGCAGTTTACCATGGGTAAGCTCCTATAATTCACCCCTCCACTTT.

The chain combines TRBV6-5 with TRBJ1-1; D is uncertain. The CDR3 totals 14 residues. Per germline, CDR1 MNHEY and CDR2 SVGAGI. V was pared by 2 bases and J by 7 bases, with 14 bases between. The CDR3 DNA follows: TGTGCCAGCAGTTACAAGGAGACTAATTTTGAAGCTTTCTTT. Translating gives CASSYKETNFEAFF.

The chain recombines TRBV29-1 with TRBJ2-5; a weak D match, TRBD1 (6 bases). V was trimmed by 7 bases and J by 5 bases, leaving 17 bases between them. The CDR3 contains 13 residues. Germline V CDR1 and CDR2: SQVTM, ANQGSEA. CDR3 region: CSGRQAAAETQYF. CDR3 coding DNA: TGCAGCGGTCGACAGGCTGCAGCGGAGACCCAGTACTTC. Together with reference TRBV29-1 and TRBJ2-5, the CDR3 gives the full variable domain: SAVISQKPSRDICQRGTSLTIQCQVDSQVTMMFWYRQQPGQSLTLIATANQGSEATYESGFVIDKFPISRPNLTFSTLTVSNMSPEDSSIYLCSGRQAAAETQYFGPGTRLLVL.

The chain has TRBV5-4 and TRBJ2-7; D is possibly TRBD1 (5 bases). From germline, CDR1 is SGHNT and CDR2 YYREEE (reference sequence). V gave up 2 bases and J gave up 2 bases, with 11 bases separating them. The CDR3 runs 14 residues. CDR3 residues: CASSFGDSPYEQYF. CDR3 bases: TGTGCCAGCAGCTTTGGCGACAGTCCCTACGAGCAGTACTTC.

The chain couples TRBV6-1 to TRBJ2-2; TRBD1 matches 8 bases. This CDR3 is built from 15 residues. Germline CDR1 reads MNHNS; CDR2 reads SASEGT. V trimming: 4 bases; J trimming: 3 bases; junction bases outside the gene matches: 4. CDR3 residues: CASSGQGLYTGELFF. DNA of the CDR3: TGTGCCAGCAGTGGACAGGGGTTGTACACCGGGGAGCTGTTTTTT.

The CDR3 loop is CASSRTQGTEAFF. For the CDR3, the DNA is TGTGCCAGCAGCCGGACCCAGGGGACTGAAGCTTTCTTT. The V call is TRBV6-6, the J call TRBJ1-1; a possible D gene is TRBD1 (6 bases). The length of the CDR3 is 13 residues. V lost 6 bases to trimming and J lost 5 bases, with 13 bases between them. Germline assignment: CDR1 MNHNY and CDR2 SVGAGI (reference sequence).

Details on this clone: Different DNA sequences within this sample yield the same CDR3. The chain combines TRBV7-2 with TRBJ2-3; D not certain. From germline, CDR1 is SGHTA and CDR2 FQGNSA. With 5 bases removed from V and 2 bases from J, the gap between germline ends came to 11 bases. The CDR3 length is 14 residues. The CDR3: CASSPDRYTDTQYF. The CDR3 DNA follows: TGTGCCAGCAGCCCTGACCGCTACACAGATACGCAGTATTTT.

The rearrangement joins TRBV2 to TRBJ2-1; no firm D call. The V end was cut by 7 bases, the J end by 2 bases, with 12 bases between. Germline-derived CDR1 and CDR2 are SNHLY and FYNNEI. This CDR3 spans 14 amino acids. This chain's CDR3 is CASTPDGTYNEQFF. The CDR3 coding sequence is TGTGCCAGCACGCCGGACGGAACCTACAATGAGCAGTTCTTC.

J is TRBJ2-3 and V is TRBV5-4, with D perhaps matching TRBD1 or TRBD2 (6 bases each). CDR3 length: 17 amino acids. The V end was cut by 1 base, the J end by 4 bases, with 19 bases between. Germline assignment: CDR1 SGHNT and CDR2 YYREEE (reference sequence). The chain's CDR3 is CASSLLGAGQRADTQYF. The DNA for the CDR3 is TGTGCCAGCAGCTTGTTGGGGGCGGGCCAGCGGGCAGATACGCAGTATTTT.

The chain carries TRBV6-6 and TRBJ1-4; no clear D gene. The CDR3 is made up of 16 amino acids. Germline values: CDR1 MNHNY, CDR2 SVGAGI (reference sequence). V gave up 2 bases and J gave up 5 bases, with 15 bases separating them. CDR3 bases: TGTGCCAGCAGTTACGGACCTTGGGAGGTAAATGAAAAACTGTTTTTT. It encodes CASSYGPWEVNEKLFF.

The gene calls are TRBV19 and TRBJ2-4; D is perhaps TRBD1 (6 bases). In germline, CDR1 is LNHDA, CDR2 SQIVND (reference sequence). V was cut by 7 bases and J by 1 base, with 14 bases left in between. This CDR3 is 15 amino acids long. The CDR3 is CASKTQQGAKNIQYF. In DNA, the CDR3 is TGTGCCAGTAAGACCCAGCAGGGGGCCAAAAACATTCAGTACTTC.

The rearrangement joins TRBV7-9 to TRBJ2-7; 8 nucleotides match TRBD1. Trimming took 5 bases from V and 3 from J; bases not matched to a gene: 9. Germline loops: CDR1 SEHNR, CDR2 FQNEAQ (reference sequence). CDR3 length equals 15 residues. CDR3 sequence (DNA): TGTGCCAGCAGCCCACGGACAGGGACTGGCTACGAGCAGTACTTC. Protein sequence: CASSPRTGTGYEQYF.

A note on this clone: One end of the junction varies from germline; a read error may be responsible. CDR3 protein: CASSLGTGPQETQYF. CDR3 sequence (DNA): TGTGCTAGCAGCTTAGGGACAGGGCCCCAAGAGACCCAGTACTTC. The chain has TRBV7-7 and TRBJ2-5; 9 bases fit TRBD1. CDR1 SSHAT and CDR2 FNYEAQ come from the germline V gene (reference sequence). CDR3 size: 15 residues.

A remark on this clone: Other DNA sequences in the same sample also yield this CDR3. This chain uses TRBV5-1 with TRBJ2-5; no reliable D call. The ends were cut back, 0 bases at V and 2 bases at J, with 8 bases in the middle. The germline V gene has CDR1 SGHRS and CDR2 YFSETQ. This CDR3 region has 14 residues. The CDR3 DNA follows: TGCGCCAGCAGCTTGGGAGCGTATCAAGAGACCCAGTACTTC. Translating it yields CASSLGAYQETQYF.

This sequence joins TRBV6-5 and TRBJ1-2; tentatively, D is TRBD1 (6 bases). V gave up 5 bases and J gave up 2 bases, with 12 bases separating them. Germline values: CDR1 MNHEY, CDR2 SVGAGI. The length of the CDR3 is 14 residues. CDR3 residues: CASSTGIGNYGYTF. CDR3 nucleotide sequence: TGTGCCAGCAGTACAGGGATTGGCAACTATGGCTACACCTTC.

V gene TRBV5-6 combines with J gene TRBJ2-6; D tentatively fits TRBD1 or TRBD2 (6 bases each). CDR3 length: 19 amino acids. V was pared by 0 bases and J by 0 bases, with 16 bases between. Germline V gives CDR1 SGHDT, CDR2 YYEEEE. This chain's CDR3 is CASSLAGGGTYSGANVLTF. The CDR3 DNA follows: TGTGCCAGCAGCTTGGCCGGGGGCGGAACCTACTCTGGGGCCAACGTCCTGACTTTC.

The chain combines TRBV25-1 with TRBJ1-4; 7 bases fit TRBD1. CDR1 and CDR2 (germline): MGHDK, SYGVNS. The junction had 11 bases not matched to a gene; V was cut back by 8 bases and J by 5 bases. The CDR3 consists of 15 residues. CDR3 amino acids: CASSKGQARNEKLFF. The CDR3 nucleotides read TGTGCCAGCTCAAAAGGACAGGCTAGAAATGAAAAACTGTTTTTT.

The chain combines TRBV6-5 with TRBJ2-7; D unresolved. This CDR3 has 13 amino acids. The germline V and J ends were trimmed by 0 bases and 6 bases, with 9 bases remaining between them. CDR1 and CDR2 (germline): MNHEY, SVGAGI. The CDR3: CASSYSDKSEQYF. The DNA of the CDR3 is TGTGCCAGCAGTTACTCCGACAAATCCGAGCAGTACTTC.

CDR3 in DNA: TGTGCCTGGAACCCGGGCCAGTTCGAGCAGTTCTTC. Translated: CAWNPGQFEQFF. This chain links TRBV30 with TRBJ2-1; D remains unclear. In germline, CDR1 is GTSNPN, CDR2 SVGIG (reference sequence). Trimming took 4 bases from V and 10 from J, leaving 14 bases between them. This CDR3 comprises 12 residues.

The J gene is TRBJ2-5, the V gene TRBV28; D tentatively fits TRBD1 or TRBD2 (6 bases each). With 6 bases removed from V and 9 bases from J, the gap between germline ends came to 14 bases. Germline assignment: CDR1 MDHEN and CDR2 SYDVKM. The CDR3 spans 12 residues. The CDR3 is CASSLGGRAQYF. The CDR3 DNA follows: TGTGCCAGCAGCCTCGGGGGCCGGGCCCAGTACTTC.

The chain uses TRBV30 and TRBJ2-7, with TRBD1 matching 7 bases. V shed 0 bases, J shed 0 bases, and the junction held 17 bases outside the gene matches. The germline V gene has CDR1 GTSNPN and CDR2 SVGIG (reference sequence). CDR3 length: 19 amino acids. CDR3: CAWSVRGTARTISSYEQYF. The CDR3 DNA reads as TGTGCCTGGAGTGTACGAGGGACAGCCCGAACAATCAGCTCCTACGAGCAGTACTTC.

The chain has TRBV10-3 and TRBJ2-7; TRBD1 is a possible D gene (5 bases). The CDR3 has 14 residues. Looked up from germline, CDR1 is ENHRY and CDR2 is SYGVKD. Between the trimmed V and J ends, which lost 5 bases and 0 bases, there was a span of 11 bases. CDR3 bases: TGTGCCATCAGTCGAACCGACAGCTCCTACGAGCAGTACTTC. Protein product: CAISRTDSSYEQYF.